One sample yielded the 30 T cell receptor beta chains listed below, sequenced in a study of regulatory T cells in long-lasting Graves disease. HTBI primers from iRepertoire and Arm-PCR of CDR3 regions yielded the TCR beta libraries. Each CDR3 protein gets one entry after TCRdb re-called the multiplex PCR reads with MiXCR. The sample carries 450,000 to 500,000 distinct CDR3 sequences, 15% to 20% recorded once. Specified time point: newly diagnosed GD, antithyroid drugs for less than 3 months. After RNA was extracted from PBMCs, the TCR library was made from it. The same sample was also used in a study of T cells in Graves' hyperthyroidism and ophthalmopathy.

Sequenced material: peripheral blood mononuclear cells (PBMCs), taken at new diagnosis, from a patient treated with antithyroid drugs. The receptors stem from a man aged 40-55 years with Graves disease.

Concerning this clonotype itself: A far larger clone is one base from this, pointing to a likely read error. The chain combines TRBV27 with TRBJ2-3; D call uncertain. Germline CDR1 MNHEY, CDR2 SMNVEV (reference sequence). The CDR3 length is 13 residues. The V end was cut by 4 bases, the J end by 3 bases, with 8 bases between. Written as DNA, the CDR3 is TGTGCCAGCAGTTCCCCGGAGACAGATACGCAGTATTTT. It encodes CASSSPETDTQYF.

Concerning this clonotype: A single base separates this from a much larger clone, so it may be a read error. The chain uses TRBV5-1 and TRBJ2-4; 7 nucleotides match TRBD2. Germline-derived CDR1 and CDR2 are SGHRS and YFSETQ. J was trimmed by 13 bases and V by 1 base; bases with no gene match: 23. The CDR3 contains 18 residues. CDR3: CASSLPALASGGYNEQYF. CDR3 sequence (DNA): TGCGCCAGCAGCTTGCCCGCTTTAGCTAGCGGAGGGTACAATGAGCAGTACTTC.

In its sample, this clonotype was seen many times. The CDR3 coding sequence is TGCAGTGCTACCCTGACAGTTAGTAACTATGGCTACACCTTC. This codes for CSATLTVSNYGYTF. The chain employs TRBV20-1 and TRBJ1-2, with D possibly being TRBD1 (5 bases). The germline V and J ends were trimmed by 4 bases and 1 base, with 13 bases remaining between them. Germline loops: CDR1 DFQATT, CDR2 SNEGSKA (reference sequence). The CDR3 contains 14 residues.

This chain links TRBV28 with TRBJ2-7; 9 bases line up with TRBD1. The germline V gene has CDR1 MDHEN and CDR2 SYDVKM. The CDR3 covers 16 residues. V lost 4 bases to trimming and J lost 1 base; unmatched junction nucleotides: 8. The CDR3 here is CASSSYTGTGSYEQYF. The CDR3 nucleotides read TGTGCCAGCAGTTCATACACCGGGACAGGGTCCTACGAGCAGTACTTC.

This clonotype was seen a few times. Given a much more abundant clone one base away, this may be a read error. V gene TRBV7-2 combines with J gene TRBJ2-5; the D gene is possibly TRBD2 (5 bases). The CDR3 is 14 residues long. In germline, CDR1 is SGHTA, CDR2 FQGNSA. In DNA form, the CDR3 reads TGTGCCGGCAGCTTAGCGCGATTCGAAGAGACCCAGTACTTC. Its translation: CAGSLARFEETQYF.

The chain couples TRBV20-1 to TRBJ1-6; no definite D call. CDR1 and CDR2 from the germline V gene are DFQATT and SNEGSKA (reference sequence). The CDR3 is 13 amino acids. V shed 0 bases and J shed 5 bases, with 5 bases lying between them. Written as DNA, the CDR3 is TGCAGTGCTAGAGATGCAAATAATTCACCCCTCCACTTT. The encoded protein is CSARDANNSPLHF.

This clonotype was counted once. This sequence may be a read error, since a much larger clone differs from it by one base. J is TRBJ1-2 and V is TRBV11-3; D is ambiguous. From germline, CDR1 is SGHNT and CDR2 YENEEA. This CDR3 has 13 residues. CDR3 in amino acids: CASRSLGVYGHTF. The CDR3 DNA reads TGTGCCAGCAGGTCTCTAGGAGTCTATGGCCACACCTTC.

This chain joins TRBV10-3 and TRBJ1-1, with unresolved D. The CDR3 loop spans 12 amino acids. Germline V gene lookup returns CDR1 ENHRY and CDR2 SYGVKD. Trimming shortened V by 4 bases and J by 0 bases, and 3 bases separated the two germline ends. CDR3 coding DNA: TGTGCCATCAGTGCGATGAACACTGAAGCTTTCTTT. Its translation is CAISAMNTEAFF.

Regarding this clonotype: This may arise from a read error, as a much more abundant clone is one base away. The V gene is TRBV10-3, the J gene TRBJ1-1, with 11 bases fitting TRBD1. Germline lookup yields CDR1 ENHRY and CDR2 SYGVKD. This CDR3 is 17 amino acids long. This CDR3 is CAISEKVGQGARTVAFF. CDR3 nucleotide sequence: TGTGCCATCAGTGAAAAGGTTGGACAGGGGGCGAGAACTGTAGCTTTCTTT.

This clonotype was seen many times. The rearrangement links TRBV2 to TRBJ2-5, with 8 bases that match TRBD2. The germline V gene encodes CDR1 SNHLY and CDR2 FYNNEI. The CDR3 spans 13 residues. The V gene end was trimmed by 6 bases and the J gene end by 2 bases; junction bases not matched to a gene: 2. CDR3 sequence (DNA): TGTGCCAGCAGAGTAGCGGGGCAAGAGACCCAGTACTTC. Translation gives CASRVAGQETQYF.

The chain carries TRBV12-3 or TRBV12-4 and TRBJ2-2; D is possibly TRBD2 (5 bases). V lost 6 bases, J lost 4 bases, and 9 bases lay in between. The CDR3 covers 13 residues. The CDR3 coding sequence is TGTGCCAGCAGCAGTCTAGCCACCGGGGAGCTGTTTTTT. Amino acid sequence: CASSSLATGELFF.

This clonotype was counted only a few times. This chain links TRBV19 with TRBJ1-2, with D possibly TRBD1 on 6 matching bases. The length of the CDR3 is 14 residues. Trimming took off 4 bases at V and 2 bases at J, with 11 bases between the two ends. CDR1 and CDR2 from the germline V gene are LNHDA and SQIVND (reference sequence). The CDR3 spells CASSKDRGNYGYTF. CDR3 coding DNA: TGTGCCAGTAGTAAGGACAGAGGGAACTATGGCTACACCTTC.

The J gene is TRBJ2-2, the V gene TRBV20-1; 10 nucleotides line up with TRBD2. V was pared by 6 bases and J by 5 bases, with 6 bases of the junction left unmatched. Germline V gene lookup returns CDR1 DFQATT and CDR2 SNEGSKA (reference sequence). CDR3 size: 14 residues. The CDR3 loop is CSASSGRKTGELFF. The DNA of the CDR3 is TGCAGTGCATCTAGCGGGAGAAAGACCGGGGAGCTGTTTTTT.

This chain links TRBV4-2 with TRBJ2-4; unclear D gene. The CDR3 spans 16 residues. Germline loops: CDR1 LGHNA, CDR2 YNFKEQ. The V end lost 4 bases, the J end lost 0 bases, and 13 bases lay between the germline ends. The CDR3 spells CASSPVAAIAKNIQYF. The CDR3, as DNA: TGTGCCAGCAGCCCCGTAGCCGCCATAGCCAAAAACATTCAGTACTTC.

This clonotype was counted ten times or more. The chain recombines TRBV6-5 with TRBJ2-1; tentatively, D is TRBD1 (5 bases). Germline V gives CDR1 MNHEY, CDR2 SVGAGI. The CDR3 runs to 13 residues. Trimming removed 2 bases from V and 6 bases from J, with 8 bases in between. The CDR3 region has the DNA TGTGCCAGCAGTTACCGCCAGGGCAATGAGCAGTTCTTC. Translation: CASSYRQGNEQFF.

This clonotype appeared many times. The genes are TRBV3-1 and TRBJ2-7; weak D call: TRBD2 (6 bases). The V and J ends lost 5 bases and 3 bases respectively, with 20 bases between them. Germline CDR1 and CDR2: LGHDT and YNNKEL (reference sequence). The CDR3 consists of 16 residues. For the CDR3, the DNA is TGTGCCAGCAGCTCTTTGGTGGGAGGACCCAGCTACGAGCAGTACTTC. Translated, it gives CASSSLVGGPSYEQYF.

This chain connects TRBV10-3 to TRBJ2-4; D may be TRBD1 (6 bases). The V and J ends lost 4 bases and 9 bases respectively, with 13 bases between them. The CDR3 is 13 amino acids. Per the germline V gene, CDR1 is ENHRY and CDR2 is SYGVKD. In DNA, the CDR3 is TGTGCCATCAGTGCTGGGGGCGACGGCATTCAGTACTTC. Protein: CAISAGGDGIQYF.

This clonotype was seen repeatedly, ten times or more. The chain has TRBV30 and TRBJ2-1, with 13 nucleotides matching TRBD2. In germline, CDR1 is GTSNPN, CDR2 SVGIG (reference sequence). The CDR3 is 14 residues long. J lost 4 bases, V lost 5 bases, and 2 bases had no gene match. In nucleotides, the CDR3 is TGTGCCTGGGGGACTAGCGGGGTGTACAATGAGCAGTTCTTC. This encodes CAWGTSGVYNEQFF.

At least ten counts were recorded for this clonotype. The chain carries TRBV10-3 and TRBJ2-7; no firm D call. Looked up from germline, CDR1 is ENHRY and CDR2 is SYGVKD. Trimming removed 4 bases at V and 0 bases at J, with 13 bases between. CDR3 length equals 15 residues. The CDR3 sequence: CAISGPERSSYEQYF. CDR3 DNA: TGTGCCATCAGTGGTCCAGAAAGAAGCTCCTACGAGCAGTACTTC.

V usage is TRBV29-1 and J usage is TRBJ2-7, with D possibly TRBD2 on 6 matching bases. The CDR3 has 11 amino acids. The V end was cut by 5 bases, the J end by 6 bases, with 11 bases between. Germline assignment: CDR1 SQVTM and CDR2 ANQGSEA. The CDR3 loop is CSVRGGGEQYF. The DNA of the CDR3 is TGCAGCGTTCGGGGAGGTGGCGAGCAGTACTTC.

The rearrangement joins TRBV24-1 to TRBJ2-7, with a weak D call TRBD1 (6 bases). Trimming stripped 12 bases from V and 0 bases from J, with 23 bases between. Germline CDR1 reads KGHDR; CDR2 reads SFDVKD. CDR3 size: 16 residues. CDR3 residues: CARGTNDRFFSYEQYF. For the CDR3, the DNA is TGTGCCCGAGGGACAAATGACAGATTTTTCTCCTACGAGCAGTACTTC.

This clonotype has a count of ten or more. This chain joins TRBV7-8 and TRBJ2-2; TRBD2 agrees at 13 bases. The germline V gene encodes CDR1 SGHVS and CDR2 FQNEAQ. This CDR3 has 18 residues. V shed 2 bases, J shed 0 bases, and the junction held 3 bases outside the gene matches. The CDR3 DNA reads TGTGCCAGCAGCTTAAGGACTAGCGGGAGCGCGAACACCGGGGAGCTGTTTTTT. It yields the protein CASSLRTSGSANTGELFF. Full variable domain (remainder filled in from reference TRBV7-8 and TRBJ2-2): GAGVSQSPRYKVAKRGQDVALRCDPISGHVSLFWYQQALGQGPEFLTYFQNEAQLDKSGLPSDRFFAERPEGSVSTLKIQRTQQEDSAVYLCASSLRTSGSANTGELFFGEGSRLTVL.

Comments on this clonotype: One base separates it from a far larger clone, so it is likely a read error. The rearrangement uses TRBV24-1 and TRBJ2-7; D unresolved. The CDR3 runs to 16 residues. Germline values: CDR1 KGHDR, CDR2 SFDVKD. V was cut by 3 bases and J by 7 bases, with 21 bases left in between. The CDR3 region is CATSDAGLSSYNEQYF. For the CDR3, the DNA is TGTGCCACCAGTGATGCTGGGCTGAGCTCCTACAATGAGCAGTACTTC.

This clonotype has a handful of counts. The junction and the germline gene differ at one end; a read error may be behind it. The chain uses TRBV9 and TRBJ2-2; 7 bases are shared with TRBD2. Germline loops: CDR1 SGDLS, CDR2 YYNGEE. The CDR3 spans 12 residues. The CDR3 DNA reads as TGTGCCAACAGCGGGGCCACCGGGGAGCTGTTTTTT. Translated, it gives CANSGATGELFF.

This clonotype was recorded many times. The V gene is TRBV7-8, the J gene TRBJ1-2; D is unclear. Trimming pared 5 bases from V and 6 bases from J, leaving 10 bases between. CDR1 and CDR2 from the germline V gene are SGHVS and FQNEAQ. The CDR3 consists of 12 residues. CDR3 sequence: CASSAMNDGYTF. The CDR3 DNA is TGTGCCAGCAGCGCCATGAACGATGGCTACACCTTC.

The sample holds many counts of this clonotype. The chain links TRBV18 to TRBJ1-1, with 7 bases aligning to TRBD1. Germline CDR1 is KGHSH and CDR2 is LQKENI. The CDR3 is 14 residues long. Trimming took 5 bases from V and 3 from J; bases not matched to a gene: 6. The CDR3 DNA reads TGTGCCAGCTCATCACGAACAGGGGACACTGAAGCTTTCTTT. This encodes CASSSRTGDTEAFF.

Regarding this clonotype: Germline and junction disagree at one end, which may indicate a read error. CDR3 sequence (DNA): TGTAGCGTTGAAGATTTGGTTGCGGCGAGCCGGGGAATCGAGCAGTTCTTC. Its translation is CSVEDLVAASRGIEQFF. This chain connects TRBV29-1 to TRBJ2-1; a weak D match, TRBD2 (5 bases). There are 17 residues in the CDR3. From germline, CDR1 is SQVTM and CDR2 ANQGSEA.

This clonotype was detected ten times or more. V gene TRBV5-5 combines with J gene TRBJ1-1, with D hard to call. The CDR3 sequence is 13 residues long. In germline, CDR1 is SGHKS, CDR2 YYEKEE (reference sequence). V was pared by 0 bases and J by 6 bases, with 9 bases between. The CDR3 nucleotides read TGTGCCAGCAGCTTGGGGGATTCTCCTGAAGCTTTCTTT. It translates to CASSLGDSPEAFF.

V gene TRBV20-1 combines with J gene TRBJ2-7, with D tentatively TRBD1 or TRBD2 (6 bases each). This CDR3 is built from 14 residues. Germline values: CDR1 DFQATT, CDR2 SNEGSKA (reference sequence). V shed 5 bases and J shed 4 bases, with 18 bases lying between them. CDR3 sequence (DNA): TGCAGTGCTTCCCCGGGGGCGTACAATTACGAGCAGTACTTC. Protein product: CSASPGAYNYEQYF.

This clonotype was picked up a small number of times. The chain combines TRBV28 with TRBJ1-1; no clear D. V lost 2 bases, J lost 11 bases, and 12 bases lay in between. The length of the CDR3 is 12 residues. CDR1 and CDR2 (germline): MDHEN, SYDVKM. CDR3 DNA: TGTGCCAGCAGTTTAAATCCGGAAACGGCTTTCTTT. Translating gives CASSLNPETAFF.